This T cell receptor (beta chain) was profiled in a study of T cell changes during pregnancy in multiple sclerosis (dated by TCRdb to about 2019). For context, the study as a whole: The study looked at changes in the T cell repertoire across pregnancy in women with multiple sclerosis.

To note about this clone: Which antigen it targets is not known. No much larger clone exists at a distance of one base, and base qualities are not known.

V was cut back by 4 bases and J by 3 bases, leaving a gap of 10 bases between them. The germline V gene yields MNHEY for CDR1 and SVGAGI for CDR2. Reading from cysteine to phenylalanine, the CDR3 counts 14 amino acids. Kept here is only the CDR3 DNA, which spans 42 bases and is read in frame from base 1. Receptor libraries were prepared by the immunoSEQ multiplex PCR assay. This immuneACCESS table, as held by TCRdb, lists in-frame sequences with V and J called but not all clones. Of the missing ones, under half trace to an unresolved V gene in checked studies; the others have no known cause. The sample data list about 36,000 clones, and 75% to 90% of these were observed just once. Over 9% of the sample belongs to the ten largest clones.

The sample was CD8+ T cells from peripheral blood mononuclear cells, taken in the third trimester of pregnancy. The receptor chain draws on TRBV6-5 and TRBJ1-5, with the D gene not clear enough to name. This receptor was obtained from a female donor with multiple sclerosis, enrolled in a pregnancy study. CDR3 loop: CASSSGEPNQPQHF. The DNA is TGTGCCAGCAGTTCCGGGGAACCCAATCAGCCCCAGCATTTT.